The text below deals with one T cell receptor beta chain. Germline CDR1 and CDR2: SGHKS and YYEKEE (reference sequence). J lost 6 bases, V lost 3 bases, and 5 bases had no gene match. The CDR3 has 15 amino acids. Per the original data handling: It was from reference gene primer amplification that nucleated cell counts were estimated. Sequencing used immunoSEQ multiplex PCR; TCRdb keeps in-frame clones, though not all of them. V and J calls and clone size are as listed in that table; D and trimming were resolved from the DNA. Seen here are around 68,000 clones, around 80% observed once, and the top ten hold roughly 8.3%. The data originate from a study of blood T cell repertoires in COVID-19. Background on the study: The United States, Italy and Spain were the sources of the acute and convalescent COVID-19 samples.

The rearrangement links TRBV5-5 to TRBJ2-2; 10 bases map to TRBD1. Material for sequencing was peripheral blood. The sequence came from a human donor in a cohort sampled during active COVID-19. The CDR3 protein is CASSWGQGFSGELFF. The CDR3 DNA follows: TGTGCCAGCAGCTGGGGACAGGGGTTTTCCGGGGAGCTGTTTTTT.